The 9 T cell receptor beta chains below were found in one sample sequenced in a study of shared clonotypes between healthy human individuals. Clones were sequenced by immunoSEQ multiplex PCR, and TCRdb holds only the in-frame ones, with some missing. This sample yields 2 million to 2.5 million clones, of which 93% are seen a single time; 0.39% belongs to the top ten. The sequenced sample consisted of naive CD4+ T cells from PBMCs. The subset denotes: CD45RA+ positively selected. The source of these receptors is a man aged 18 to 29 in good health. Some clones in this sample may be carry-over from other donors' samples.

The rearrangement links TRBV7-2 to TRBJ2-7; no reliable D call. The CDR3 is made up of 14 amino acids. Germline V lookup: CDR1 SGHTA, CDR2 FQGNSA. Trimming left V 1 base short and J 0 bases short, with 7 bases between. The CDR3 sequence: CASSLVRSSYEQYF. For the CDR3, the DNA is TGTGCCAGCAGCTTAGTCCGGAGCTCCTACGAGCAGTACTTC. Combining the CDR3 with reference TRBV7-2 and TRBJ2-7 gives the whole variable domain GAGVSQSPSNKVTEKGKDVELRCDPISGHTALYWYRQSLGQGLEFLIYFQGNSAPDKSGLPSDRFSAERTGGSVSTLTIQRTQQEDSAVYLCASSLVRSSYEQYFGPGTRLTVT.

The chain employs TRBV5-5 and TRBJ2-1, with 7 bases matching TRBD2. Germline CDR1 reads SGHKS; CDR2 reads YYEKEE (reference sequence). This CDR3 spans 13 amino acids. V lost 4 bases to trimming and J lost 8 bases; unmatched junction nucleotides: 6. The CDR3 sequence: CASSLRTRYEQFF. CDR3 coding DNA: TGTGCCAGCAGCCTCCGGACTAGGTATGAGCAGTTCTTC.

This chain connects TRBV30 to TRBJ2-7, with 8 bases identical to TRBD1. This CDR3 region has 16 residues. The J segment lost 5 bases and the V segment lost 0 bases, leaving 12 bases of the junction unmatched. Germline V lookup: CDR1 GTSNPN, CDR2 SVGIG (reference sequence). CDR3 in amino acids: CAWSVPGAGGLNEQYF. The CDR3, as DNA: TGTGCCTGGAGTGTACCAGGGGCAGGGGGCCTCAACGAGCAGTACTTC.

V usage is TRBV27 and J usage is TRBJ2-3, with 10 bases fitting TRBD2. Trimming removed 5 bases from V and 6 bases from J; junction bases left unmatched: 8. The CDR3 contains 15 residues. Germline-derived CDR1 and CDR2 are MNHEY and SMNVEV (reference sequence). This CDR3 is CASSLSGGGFDTQYF. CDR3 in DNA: TGTGCCAGCAGTCTGAGCGGGGGGGGCTTCGATACGCAGTATTTT.

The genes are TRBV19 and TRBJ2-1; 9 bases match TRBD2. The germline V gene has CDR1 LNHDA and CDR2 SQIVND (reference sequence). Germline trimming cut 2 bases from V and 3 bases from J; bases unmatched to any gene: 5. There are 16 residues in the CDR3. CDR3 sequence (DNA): TGTGCCAGTAGTATATACCGGACTAGCGTCTACAATGAGCAGTTCTTC. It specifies CASSIYRTSVYNEQFF.

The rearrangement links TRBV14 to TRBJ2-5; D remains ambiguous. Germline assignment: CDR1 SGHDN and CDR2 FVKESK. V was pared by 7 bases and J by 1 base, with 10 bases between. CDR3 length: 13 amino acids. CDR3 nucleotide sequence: TGTGCCAGCACTCAGACACCCCAAGAGACCCAGTACTTC. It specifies CASTQTPQETQYF. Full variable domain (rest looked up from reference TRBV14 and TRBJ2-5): EAGVTQFPSHSVIEKGQTVTLRCDPISGHDNLYWYRRVMGKEIKFLLHFVKESKQDESGMPNNRFLAERTGGTYSTLKVQPAELEDSGVYFCASTQTPQETQYFGPGTRLLVL.

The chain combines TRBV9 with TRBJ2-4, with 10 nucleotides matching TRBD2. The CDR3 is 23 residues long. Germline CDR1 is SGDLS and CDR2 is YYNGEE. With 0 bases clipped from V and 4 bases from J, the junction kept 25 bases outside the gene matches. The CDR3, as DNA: TGTGCCAGCAGCGTAGTCGAACAACGGCTTGGGCTAGCGGGAGACCCCCTTAAAAACATTCAGTACTTC. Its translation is CASSVVEQRLGLAGDPLKNIQYF. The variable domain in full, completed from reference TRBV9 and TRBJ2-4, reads DSGVTQTPKHLITATGQRVTLRCSPRSGDLSVYWYQQSLDQGLQFLIQYYNGEERAKGNILERFSAQQFPDLHSELNLSSLELGDSALYFCASSVVEQRLGLAGDPLKNIQYFGAGTRLSVL.

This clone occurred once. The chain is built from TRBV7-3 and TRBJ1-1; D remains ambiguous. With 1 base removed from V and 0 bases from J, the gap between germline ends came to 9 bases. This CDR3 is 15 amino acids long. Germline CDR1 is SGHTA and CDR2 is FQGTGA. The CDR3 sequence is CASSLIYSVNTEAFF. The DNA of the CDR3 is TGTGCCAGCAGCTTAATTTATTCAGTGAACACTGAAGCTTTCTTT.

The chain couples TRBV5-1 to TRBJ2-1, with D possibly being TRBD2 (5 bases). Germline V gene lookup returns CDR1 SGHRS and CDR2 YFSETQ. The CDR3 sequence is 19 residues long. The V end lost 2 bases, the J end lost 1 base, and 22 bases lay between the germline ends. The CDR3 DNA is TGCGCCAGCAGCTTCCCCCGTTTTAGGCTTAGCGAATCCTACAATGAGCAGTTCTTC. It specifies CASSFPRFRLSESYNEQFF.